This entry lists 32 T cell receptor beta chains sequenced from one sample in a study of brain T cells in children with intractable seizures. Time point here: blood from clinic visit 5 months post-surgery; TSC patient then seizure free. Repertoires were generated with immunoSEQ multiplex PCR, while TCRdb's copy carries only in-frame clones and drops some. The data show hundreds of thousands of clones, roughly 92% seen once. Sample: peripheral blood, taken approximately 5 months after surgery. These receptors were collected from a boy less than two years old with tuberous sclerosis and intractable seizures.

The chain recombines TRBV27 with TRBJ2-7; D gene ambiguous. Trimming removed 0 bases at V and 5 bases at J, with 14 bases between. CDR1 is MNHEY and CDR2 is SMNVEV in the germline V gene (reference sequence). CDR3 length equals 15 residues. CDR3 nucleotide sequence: TGTGCCAGCAGTTTATCGGCATCCACAGCCCACGAGCAGTACTTC. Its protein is CASSLSASTAHEQYF.

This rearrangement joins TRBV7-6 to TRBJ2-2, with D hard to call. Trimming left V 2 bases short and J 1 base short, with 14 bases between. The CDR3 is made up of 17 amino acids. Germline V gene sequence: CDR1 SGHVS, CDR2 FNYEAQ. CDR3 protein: CASSLLGRIMNTGELFF. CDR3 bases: TGTGCCAGCAGCTTACTCGGACGGATCATGAACACCGGGGAGCTGTTTTTT. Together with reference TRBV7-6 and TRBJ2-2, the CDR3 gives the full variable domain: GAGVSQSPRYKVTKRGQDVALRCDPISGHVSLYWYRQALGQGPEFLTYFNYEAQQDKSGLPNDRFSAERPEGSISTLTIQRTEQRDSAMYRCASSLLGRIMNTGELFFGEGSRLTVL.

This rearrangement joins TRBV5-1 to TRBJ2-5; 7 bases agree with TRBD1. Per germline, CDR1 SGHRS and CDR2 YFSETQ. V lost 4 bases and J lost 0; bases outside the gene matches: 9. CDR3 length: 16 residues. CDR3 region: CASSGTGQLDQETQYF. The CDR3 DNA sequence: TGCGCCAGCAGCGGTACGGGACAGCTCGACCAAGAGACCCAGTACTTC.

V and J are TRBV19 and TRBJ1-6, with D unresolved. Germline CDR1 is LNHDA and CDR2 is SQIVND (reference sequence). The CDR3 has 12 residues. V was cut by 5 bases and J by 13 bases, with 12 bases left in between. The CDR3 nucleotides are TGTGCCAGTAGTTCGTCGACGGGGCCCCTCCACTTT. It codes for CASSSSTGPLHF.

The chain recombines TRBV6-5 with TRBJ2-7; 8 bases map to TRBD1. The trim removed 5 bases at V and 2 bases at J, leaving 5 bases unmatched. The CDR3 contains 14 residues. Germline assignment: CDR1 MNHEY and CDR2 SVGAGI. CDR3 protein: CASSTWTGTYEQYF. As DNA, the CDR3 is TGTGCCAGCAGTACTTGGACAGGGACCTACGAGCAGTACTTC.

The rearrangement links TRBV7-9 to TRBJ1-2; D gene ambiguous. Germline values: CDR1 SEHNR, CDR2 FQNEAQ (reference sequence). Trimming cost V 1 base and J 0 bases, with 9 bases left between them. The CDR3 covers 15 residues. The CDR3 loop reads CASSLDTTPNYGYTF. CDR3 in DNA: TGTGCCAGCAGCTTAGACACGACTCCTAACTATGGCTACACCTTC.

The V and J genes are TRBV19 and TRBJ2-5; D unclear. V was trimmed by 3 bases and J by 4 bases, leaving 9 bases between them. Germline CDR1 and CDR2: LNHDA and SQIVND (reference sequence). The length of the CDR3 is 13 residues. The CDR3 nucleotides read TGTGCCAGTAGTATCGTGGGTATAGAGACCCAGTACTTC. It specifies CASSIVGIETQYF.

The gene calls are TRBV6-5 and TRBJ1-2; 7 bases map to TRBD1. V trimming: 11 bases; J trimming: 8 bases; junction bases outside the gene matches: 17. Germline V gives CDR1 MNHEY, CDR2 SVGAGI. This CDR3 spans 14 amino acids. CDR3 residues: CASPDPGGGRGYTF. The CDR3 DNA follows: TGTGCCTCCCCGGACCCAGGGGGTGGTCGAGGCTACACCTTC.

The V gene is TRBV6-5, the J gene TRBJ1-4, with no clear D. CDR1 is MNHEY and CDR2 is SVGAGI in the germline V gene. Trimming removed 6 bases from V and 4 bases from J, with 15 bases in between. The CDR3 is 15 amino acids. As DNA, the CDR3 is TGTGCCAGCAGACACCTCCTAGGAAATAATGAAAAACTGTTTTTT. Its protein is CASRHLLGNNEKLFF.

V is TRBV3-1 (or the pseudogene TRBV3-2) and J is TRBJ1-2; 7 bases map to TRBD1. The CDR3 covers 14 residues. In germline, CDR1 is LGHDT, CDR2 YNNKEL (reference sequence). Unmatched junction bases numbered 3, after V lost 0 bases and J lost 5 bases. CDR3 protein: CASSQEDRTYGYTF. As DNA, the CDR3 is TGTGCCAGCAGCCAAGAGGACAGGACTTATGGCTACACCTTC.

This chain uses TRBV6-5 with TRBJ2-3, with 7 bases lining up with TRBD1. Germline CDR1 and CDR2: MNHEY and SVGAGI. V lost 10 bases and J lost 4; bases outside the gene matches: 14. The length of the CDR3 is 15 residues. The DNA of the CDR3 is TGTGCCACCAGCCCCCGACAGGGTGGGGCAGATACGCAGTATTTT. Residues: CATSPRQGGADTQYF.

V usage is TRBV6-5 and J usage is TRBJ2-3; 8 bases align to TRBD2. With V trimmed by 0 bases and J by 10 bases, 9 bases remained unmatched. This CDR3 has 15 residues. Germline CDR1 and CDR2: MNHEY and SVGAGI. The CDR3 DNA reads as TGTGCCAGCAGTTACTCTAGCGGGAATGTACGGGCGCAGTATTTT. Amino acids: CASSYSSGNVRAQYF.

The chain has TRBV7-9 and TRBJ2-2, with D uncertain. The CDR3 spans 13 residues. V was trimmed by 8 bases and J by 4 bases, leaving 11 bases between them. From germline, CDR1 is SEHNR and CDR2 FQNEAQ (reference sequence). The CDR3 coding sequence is TGTGCCAGCGACCAACGTGCCACCGGGGAGCTGTTTTTT. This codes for CASDQRATGELFF.

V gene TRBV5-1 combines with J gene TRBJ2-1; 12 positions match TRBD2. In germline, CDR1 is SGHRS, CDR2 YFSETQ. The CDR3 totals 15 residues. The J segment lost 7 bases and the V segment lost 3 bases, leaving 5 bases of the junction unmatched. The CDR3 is CASSYTSGGWNEQFF. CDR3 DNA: TGCGCCAGCAGCTACACTAGCGGGGGGTGGAATGAGCAGTTCTTC.

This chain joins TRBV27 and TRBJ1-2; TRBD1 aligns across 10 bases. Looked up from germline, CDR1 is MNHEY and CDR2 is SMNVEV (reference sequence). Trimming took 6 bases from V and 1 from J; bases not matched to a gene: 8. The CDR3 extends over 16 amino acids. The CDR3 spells CASSRQGAVGNYGYTF. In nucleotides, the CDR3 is TGTGCCAGCAGCAGACAGGGGGCCGTGGGTAACTATGGCTACACCTTC.

The CDR3 coding sequence is TGTGCCAGCAGCTTGGGCAGGGCGACAGATACGCAGTATTTT. It is translated as CASSLGRATDTQYF. The chain has TRBV13 and TRBJ2-3, with a weak D call TRBD1 (5 bases). This CDR3 region has 14 residues. The germline CDR1 and CDR2 sequences are PRHDT and FYEKMQ (reference sequence). V was pared by 3 bases and J by 3 bases, with 10 bases between.

Here the CDR3 reads CASSKGVWLAGATSYNEQFF. CDR3 DNA sequence: TGTGCCAGCAGTAAAGGTGTTTGGCTAGCGGGAGCCACTTCCTACAATGAGCAGTTCTTC. The chain carries TRBV27 and TRBJ2-1; 10 bases are a match to TRBD2. The CDR3 loop spans 20 amino acids. The V gene end was trimmed by 5 bases and the J gene end by 1 base; junction bases not matched to a gene: 17. The germline V gene has CDR1 MNHEY and CDR2 SMNVEV (reference sequence).

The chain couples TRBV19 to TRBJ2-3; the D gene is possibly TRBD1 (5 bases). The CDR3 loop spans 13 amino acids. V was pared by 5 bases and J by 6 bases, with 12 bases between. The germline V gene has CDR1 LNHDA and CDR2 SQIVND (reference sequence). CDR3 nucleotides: TGTGCCAGTAGTCTTGACAGAGCGGATACGCAGTATTTT. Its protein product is CASSLDRADTQYF.

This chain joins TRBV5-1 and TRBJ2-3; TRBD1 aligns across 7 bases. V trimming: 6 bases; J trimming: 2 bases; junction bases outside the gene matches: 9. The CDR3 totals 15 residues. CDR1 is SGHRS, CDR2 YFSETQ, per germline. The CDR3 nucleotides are TGCGCCAGCAACTCCAACAGGGGCGACACAGATACGCAGTATTTT. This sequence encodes CASNSNRGDTDTQYF.

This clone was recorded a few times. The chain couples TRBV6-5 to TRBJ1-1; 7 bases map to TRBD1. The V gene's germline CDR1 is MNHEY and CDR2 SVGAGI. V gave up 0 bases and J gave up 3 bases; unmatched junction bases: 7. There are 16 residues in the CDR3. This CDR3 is CASSYSTTGMYTEAFF. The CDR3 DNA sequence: TGTGCCAGCAGTTACTCCACGACAGGGATGTACACTGAAGCTTTCTTT.

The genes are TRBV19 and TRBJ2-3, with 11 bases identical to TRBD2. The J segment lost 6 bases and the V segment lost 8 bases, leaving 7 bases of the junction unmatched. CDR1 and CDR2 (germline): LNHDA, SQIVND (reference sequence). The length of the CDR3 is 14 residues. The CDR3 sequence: CASHSGRAYDTQYF. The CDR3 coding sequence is TGTGCCAGTCATAGCGGGAGGGCCTACGATACGCAGTATTTT.

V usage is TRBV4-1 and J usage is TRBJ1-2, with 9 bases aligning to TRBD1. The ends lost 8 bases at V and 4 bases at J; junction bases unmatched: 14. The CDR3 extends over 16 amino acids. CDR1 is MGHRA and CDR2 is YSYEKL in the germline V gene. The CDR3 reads CASSSGQGLLSYGYTF. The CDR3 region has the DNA TGCGCCAGCTCGTCCGGACAGGGGCTCCTCAGCTATGGCTACACCTTC.

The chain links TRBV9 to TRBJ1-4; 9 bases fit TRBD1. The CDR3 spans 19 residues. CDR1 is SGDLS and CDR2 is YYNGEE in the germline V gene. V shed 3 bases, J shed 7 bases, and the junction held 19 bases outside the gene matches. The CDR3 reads CASSAGGTGWEVYGEKLFF. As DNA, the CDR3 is TGTGCCAGCAGCGCGGGAGGGACAGGGTGGGAGGTATACGGTGAAAAACTGTTTTTT.

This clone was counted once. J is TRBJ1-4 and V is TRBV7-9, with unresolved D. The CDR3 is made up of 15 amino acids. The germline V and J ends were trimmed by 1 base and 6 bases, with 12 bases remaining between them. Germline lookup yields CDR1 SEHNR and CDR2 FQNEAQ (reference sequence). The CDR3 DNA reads TGTGCCAGCAGCTTAGTCAAGCTCAACCATGAAAAACTGTTTTTT. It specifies CASSLVKLNHEKLFF.

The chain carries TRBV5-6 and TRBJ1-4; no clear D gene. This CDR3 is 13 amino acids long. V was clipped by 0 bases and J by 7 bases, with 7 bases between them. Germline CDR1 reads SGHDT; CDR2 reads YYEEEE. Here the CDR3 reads CASSLDSREKLFF. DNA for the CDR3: TGTGCCAGCAGCTTGGACAGCCGTGAAAAACTGTTTTTT.

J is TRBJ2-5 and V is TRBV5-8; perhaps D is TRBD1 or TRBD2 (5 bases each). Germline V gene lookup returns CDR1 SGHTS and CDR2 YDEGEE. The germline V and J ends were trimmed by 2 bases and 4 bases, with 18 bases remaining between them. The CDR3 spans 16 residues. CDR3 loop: CASSLGQGSRGETQYF. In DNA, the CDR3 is TGTGCCAGCAGCTTAGGGCAGGGTTCACGGGGAGAGACCCAGTACTTC.

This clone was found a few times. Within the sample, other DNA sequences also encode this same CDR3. CDR3 loop: CASSPRQGTYEQYF. CDR3 bases: TGTGCCAGCTCACCTAGACAGGGCACCTACGAGCAGTACTTC. The rearrangement joins TRBV18 to TRBJ2-7; 7 bases match TRBD1. This CDR3 has 14 residues. V was pared by 3 bases and J by 2 bases, with 4 bases of the junction left unmatched. The germline gives CDR1 KGHSH, CDR2 LQKENI.

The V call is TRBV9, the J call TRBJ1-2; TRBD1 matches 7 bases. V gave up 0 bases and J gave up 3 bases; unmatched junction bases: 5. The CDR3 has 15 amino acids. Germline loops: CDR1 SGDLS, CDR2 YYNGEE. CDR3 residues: CASSVAQGSYYGYTF. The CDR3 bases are TGTGCCAGCAGCGTAGCACAGGGGTCCTACTATGGCTACACCTTC.

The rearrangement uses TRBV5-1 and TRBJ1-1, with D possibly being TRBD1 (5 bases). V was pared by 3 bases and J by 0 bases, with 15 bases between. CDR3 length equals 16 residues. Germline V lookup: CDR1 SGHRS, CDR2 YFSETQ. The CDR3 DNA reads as TGCGCCAGCAGCTCGGACGGGGCTACGATGAACACTGAAGCTTTCTTT. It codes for CASSSDGATMNTEAFF.

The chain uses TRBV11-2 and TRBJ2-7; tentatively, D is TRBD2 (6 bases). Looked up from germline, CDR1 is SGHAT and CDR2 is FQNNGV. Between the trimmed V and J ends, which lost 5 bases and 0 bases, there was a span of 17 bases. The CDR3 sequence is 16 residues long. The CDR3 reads CASSLNGGPVSYEQYF. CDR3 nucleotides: TGTGCCAGCAGCCTAAATGGAGGGCCGGTCTCCTACGAGCAGTACTTC.

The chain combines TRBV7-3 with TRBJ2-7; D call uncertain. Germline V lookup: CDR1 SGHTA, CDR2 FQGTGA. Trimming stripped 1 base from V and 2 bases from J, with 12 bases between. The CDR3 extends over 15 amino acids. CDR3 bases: TGTGCCAGCAGCTTAAGAAATGGCGAGCCCTACGAGCAGTACTTC. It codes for CASSLRNGEPYEQYF.

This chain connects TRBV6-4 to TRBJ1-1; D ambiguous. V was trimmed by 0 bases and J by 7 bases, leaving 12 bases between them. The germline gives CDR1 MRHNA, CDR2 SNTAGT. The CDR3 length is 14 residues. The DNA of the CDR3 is TGTGCCAGCAGTGACTCCTTGAGGGCGTGTGAAGCTTTCTTT. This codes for CASSDSLRACEAFF.